The 10 T cell receptor beta chains below all came from one sample that was sequenced in a study of T cells in women clearing cervical HPV infection. Measured with immunoSEQ multiplex PCR; TCRdb has only the in-frame clones, and not every one. Seen in this sample are 40,000 to 60,000 clones; the ten most common clones hold more than 0.8%. The sample comprised blood buffy coat. The source is a woman between 18 and 75 years old with a cervical HPV16 infection that either progressed to CIN3+ or cleared (not recorded which).

Turning to this clone: From the germline J gene comes the end of the CDR3, since the read stops 3 residues before it. The rearrangement uses TRBV19 and TRBJ2-3; no clear D. This CDR3 is 15 amino acids long. The germline CDR1 and CDR2 sequences are LNHDA and SQIVND (reference sequence). V was trimmed by 3 bases and J by 3 bases, leaving 13 bases between them. CDR3 DNA, as far as it was read: TGTGCCAGTAGTATTAAATCGTTCAGGACAGATACG. It translates to CASSIKSFRTDT. The complete CDR3 reads CASSIKSFRTDTQYF.

Comment on this clone: The read ends 3 residues shy of where the CDR3 ends; the end is completed using the germline J gene. The chain links TRBV10-2 to TRBJ1-2; 7 positions match TRBD1. The junction had 15 bases not matched to a gene; V was cut back by 4 bases and J by 4 bases. CDR1 WSHSY and CDR2 SAAADI come from the germline V gene. This CDR3 is 17 amino acids long. The CDR3 DNA, read in part, is TGCGCCAGCAGTGGGACAGACGATTACAACAGGGGCTATGGC. It is translated as CASSGTDDYNRGYG. The complete CDR3 reads CASSGTDDYNRGYGYTF.

In regard to this clone: The CDR3 end is not reached by the read, which stops 3 residues before it; the germline J gene fills it in. The chain recombines TRBV10-1 with TRBJ2-1; D perhaps matches TRBD2 (6 bases). V lost 3 bases and J lost 0, with 6 bases in between. CDR3 length: 14 residues. Germline values: CDR1 WNHNN, CDR2 SYGVQD (reference sequence). The CDR3 bases that were read are TGCGCCAGCAGTGACGGGGGCTCCTACAATGAG. It translates to CASSDGGSYNE. The CDR3, in full, reads CASSDGGSYNEQFF.

With respect to this clone: The read terminates 3 residues ahead of where the CDR3 ends, so the germline J gene completes it. This chain uses TRBV11-2 with TRBJ2-1; possible D gene TRBD1, 6 bases. Germline loops: CDR1 SGHAT, CDR2 FQNNGV. V lost 3 bases and J 6 bases, leaving 12 bases between the germline ends. The CDR3 has 14 residues. The sequenced CDR3 bases are TGTGCCAGCAGCTTGGTTGGACAGTCCAATGAG. Protein product: CASSLVGQSNE. In full, the CDR3 reads CASSLVGQSNEQFF.

A remark on this clone: The observed sequence ends 3 residues before the CDR3 terminus, with the missing tail filled in from the germline J gene. J is TRBJ2-5 and V is TRBV20-1, with D unresolved. The CDR3 runs to 12 residues. The germline V and J ends were trimmed by 3 bases and 3 bases, with 8 bases remaining between them. From germline, CDR1 is DFQATT and CDR2 SNEGSKA (reference sequence). The DNA read from the CDR3 is TGCAGTGCTAGTGCTAGGAAAGAGACC. It yields the protein CSASARKET. The CDR3 reads in full as CSASARKETQYF.

In the case of this clone: The read halts 3 residues ahead of the CDR3 end, with the missing end drawn from the germline J gene. This chain joins TRBV19 and TRBJ1-1; tentatively, D is TRBD1 (5 bases). Deletions cut 5 bases from V and 2 bases from J, with 18 bases between. Germline CDR1 is LNHDA and CDR2 is SQIVND (reference sequence). The CDR3 spans 16 residues. CDR3: CASSGLPGGGNTEAFF. The sequenced CDR3 bases are TGTGCCAGTAGTGGACTCCCCGGGGGAGGTAACACTGAA.

The CDR3 DNA, read in part, is TGTGCCACAGAGAGCACCGGGGAG. Translating gives CATESTGE. The full CDR3 is CATESTGELFF. The V call is TRBV2, the J call TRBJ2-2; no definite D call. Read coverage stops 3 residues before the CDR3 terminus; the germline J gene supplies the remainder. This CDR3 is built from 11 residues. Germline lookup yields CDR1 SNHLY and CDR2 FYNNEI. Trimming took 10 bases from V and 4 from J, leaving 7 bases between them.

As concerns this clone: The read halts 3 residues ahead of the CDR3 end, with the missing end drawn from the germline J gene. This sequence joins TRBV5-1 and TRBJ2-7; 8 bases map to TRBD1. This CDR3 is 18 amino acids long. Germline V CDR1 and CDR2: SGHRS, YFSETQ. The V and J ends lost 0 bases and 3 bases, in that order; junction bases with no gene match: 14. The DNA read from the CDR3 is TGCGCCAGCAGCTTGGGTTCCTTCAGGGGGACAGGATACTACGAG. Translated: CASSLGSFRGTGYYE. The full CDR3 protein is CASSLGSFRGTGYYEQYF.

With respect to this clone: Coverage ceases 3 residues before the CDR3 finishes, and the germline J gene fills in the end. The V call is TRBV10-3, the J call TRBJ2-2; 8 positions agree with TRBD1. The germline CDR1 and CDR2 sequences are ENHRY and SYGVKD. The CDR3 is 17 amino acids. J gave up 5 bases and V 4 bases, and 12 bases lay outside the gene matches. CDR3: CAISVIQGDVGTGELFF. The sequenced CDR3 bases are TGTGCCATCAGTGTTATACAGGGGGACGTGGGGACCGGGGAG.

A note on this clone: The read halts 3 residues ahead of the CDR3 end, with the missing end drawn from the germline J gene. The chain employs TRBV6-1 and TRBJ2-1, with D possibly matching TRBD2 (7 bases). Germline CDR1 is MNHNS and CDR2 is SASEGT. The CDR3 runs 17 residues. Trimming removed 1 base at V and 1 base at J, with 14 bases between. The CDR3 spells CASSEGVGGASYNEQFF. Incomplete CDR3 DNA: TGTGCCAGCAGTGAAGGGGTAGGGGGGGCTTCCTACAATGAG.